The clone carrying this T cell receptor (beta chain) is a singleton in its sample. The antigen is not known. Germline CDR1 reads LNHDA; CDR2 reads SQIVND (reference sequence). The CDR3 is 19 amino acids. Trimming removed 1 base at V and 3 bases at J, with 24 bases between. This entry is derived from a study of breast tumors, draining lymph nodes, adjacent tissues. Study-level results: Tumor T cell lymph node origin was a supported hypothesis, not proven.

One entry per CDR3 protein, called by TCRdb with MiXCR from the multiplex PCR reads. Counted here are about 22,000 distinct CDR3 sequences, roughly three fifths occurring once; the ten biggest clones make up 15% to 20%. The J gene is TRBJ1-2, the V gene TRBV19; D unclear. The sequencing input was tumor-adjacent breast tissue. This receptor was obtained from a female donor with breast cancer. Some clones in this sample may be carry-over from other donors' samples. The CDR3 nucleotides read TGTGCCAGTAGTATAGGGAACCTACCCACGCCCCGGCGGGACTATGGCTACACCTTC. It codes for CASSIGNLPTPRRDYGYTF.